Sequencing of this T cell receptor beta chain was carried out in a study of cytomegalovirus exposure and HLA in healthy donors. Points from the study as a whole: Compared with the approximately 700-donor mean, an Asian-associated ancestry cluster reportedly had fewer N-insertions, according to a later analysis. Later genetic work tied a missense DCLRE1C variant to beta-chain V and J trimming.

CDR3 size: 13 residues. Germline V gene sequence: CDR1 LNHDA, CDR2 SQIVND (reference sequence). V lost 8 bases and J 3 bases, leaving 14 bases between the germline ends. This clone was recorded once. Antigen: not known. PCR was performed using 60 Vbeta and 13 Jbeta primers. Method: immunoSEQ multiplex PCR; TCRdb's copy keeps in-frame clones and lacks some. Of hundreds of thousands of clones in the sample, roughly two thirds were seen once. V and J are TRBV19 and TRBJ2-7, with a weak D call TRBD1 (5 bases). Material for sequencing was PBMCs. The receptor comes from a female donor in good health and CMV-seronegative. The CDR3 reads CASQGGSHYEQYF. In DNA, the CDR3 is TGTGCCAGTCAGGGCGGTTCGCACTACGAGCAGTACTTC.